The 10 T cell receptor beta chains below come from one sample, sequenced in a study of cytomegalovirus exposure and HLA in healthy donors (dated by TCRdb to 2016 to 2017). The method was the immunoSEQ multiplex PCR assay. TCRdb carries this immuneACCESS record with in-frame sequences only. Its versions omit some clonotypes, under half of them owing to an unresolved V gene in the studies checked, with the rest unexplained. In all, the sample holds about 110,000 clones, and 70% to 90% of those were seen once. Roughly 3% of the sample is in the top ten clones. Sequenced: PBMCs. The receptors shown here come from a woman aged 18-29 years in good health and CMV-seronegative.

The CDR3 DNA follows: TGTGCCAGCAGCTTGACACAGGGGAAGTCCTACGAGCAGTACTTC. Protein product: CASSLTQGKSYEQYF. This chain joins TRBV5-4 and TRBJ2-7; 7 nucleotides line up with TRBD1. The length of the CDR3 is 15 residues. J gave up 1 base and V 1 base, and 5 bases lay outside the gene matches. Per germline, CDR1 SGHNT and CDR2 YYREEE (reference sequence). The variable domain in full, with the rest retrieved from reference TRBV5-4 and TRBJ2-7, is ETGVTQSPTHLIKTRGQQVTLRCSSQSGHNTVSWYQQALGQGPQFIFQYYREEENGRGNFPPRFSGLQFPNYSSELNVNALELDDSALYLCASSLTQGKSYEQYFGPGTRLTVT.

V gene TRBV2 combines with J gene TRBJ2-1; 8 nucleotides match TRBD1. Losses at the gene ends were 7 bases for V and 7 bases for J; bases not matched to a gene: 12. CDR1 is SNHLY and CDR2 is FYNNEI in the germline V gene. The CDR3 runs 15 residues. DNA for the CDR3: TGTGCCAGCAAGAAAACAGGGGGGATAGCGAATGAGCAGTTCTTC. Translating it yields CASKKTGGIANEQFF.

The V gene is TRBV15, the J gene TRBJ1-6, with D possibly TRBD1 on 6 matching bases. Germline assignment: CDR1 LNHNV and CDR2 YYDKDF (reference sequence). The CDR3 is 16 amino acids. Trimming removed 2 bases at V and 5 bases at J, with 13 bases between. CDR3 coding DNA: TGTGCCACCAGCAGATCCCGGGACACTAATAATTCACCCCTCCACTTT. Its protein product is CATSRSRDTNNSPLHF.

This clone appeared a single time. V usage is TRBV4-1 and J usage is TRBJ1-1; D uncertain. The CDR3 contains 12 residues. The germline gives CDR1 MGHRA, CDR2 YSYEKL. V was shortened by 1 base and J by 8 bases, with 8 bases between the two germline ends. The CDR3: CASSQGRLEAFF. CDR3 DNA: TGCGCCAGCAGCCAAGGGCGGCTAGAAGCTTTCTTT.

The chain uses TRBV14 and TRBJ2-5; the D gene is possibly TRBD2 (7 bases). V lost 2 bases to trimming and J lost 5 bases, with 18 bases between them. This CDR3 has 16 amino acids. Germline CDR1 SGHDN, CDR2 FVKESK. The CDR3 loop is CASSQTGGLWLETQYF. In nucleotides, the CDR3 is TGTGCCAGCAGCCAAACCGGGGGGCTCTGGTTGGAGACCCAGTACTTC.

This clone showed up just a few times. The chain is built from TRBV5-1 and TRBJ1-2, with D tentatively TRBD1 (5 bases). This CDR3 comprises 12 residues. Trimming left V 2 bases short and J 8 bases short, with 10 bases between. Per the germline V gene, CDR1 is SGHRS and CDR2 is YFSETQ. CDR3: CASSFGGWGYTF. CDR3 nucleotide sequence: TGCGCCAGCAGCTTCGGGGGATGGGGCTACACCTTC.

This clone appeared a few times. This chain connects TRBV6-5 to TRBJ1-5, with D perhaps TRBD1 (5 bases). The CDR3 is 14 residues long. CDR1 is MNHEY and CDR2 is SVGAGI in the germline V gene. The V gene lost 2 bases and the J gene lost 7 bases, with 12 bases spanning the gap. CDR3 in amino acids: CASSYRGKGQPQHF. The CDR3 DNA sequence: TGTGCCAGCAGTTACAGGGGAAAGGGCCAGCCCCAGCATTTT.

V is TRBV5-1 and J is TRBJ2-7, with D unclear. The CDR3 has 16 residues. The germline V and J ends were trimmed by 4 bases and 1 base, with 18 bases remaining between them. Looked up from germline, CDR1 is SGHRS and CDR2 is YFSETQ. The CDR3 protein is CASSPEFTGRSYEQYF. The CDR3 DNA is TGCGCCAGCAGCCCAGAGTTTACGGGTAGGTCCTACGAGCAGTACTTC.

This sequence joins TRBV6-1 and TRBJ1-1; 7 nucleotides align to TRBD1. Looked up from germline, CDR1 is MNHNS and CDR2 is SASEGT. After removal of 9 bases from V and 1 base from J, the junction contained 5 bases not matched to a gene. The CDR3 length is 13 residues. The CDR3 loop is CASKGGANTEAFF. CDR3 coding DNA: TGTGCCAGTAAAGGGGGCGCGAACACTGAAGCTTTCTTT.

This clone was picked up one time. The V gene is TRBV29-1, the J gene TRBJ1-1; 8 positions agree with TRBD1. CDR3 length equals 15 residues. With 5 bases clipped from V and 3 bases from J, the junction kept 11 bases outside the gene matches. Looked up from germline, CDR1 is SQVTM and CDR2 is ANQGSEA. CDR3 loop: CSVRQGSVRDTEAFF. CDR3 nucleotide sequence: TGCAGCGTTCGACAGGGGTCCGTCCGGGACACTGAAGCTTTCTTT. The full variable domain, with the rest looked up from reference TRBV29-1 and TRBJ1-1, is SAVISQKPSRDICQRGTSLTIQCQVDSQVTMMFWYRQQPGQSLTLIATANQGSEATYESGFVIDKFPISRPNLTFSTLTVSNMSPEDSSIYLCSVRQGSVRDTEAFFGQGTRLTVV.